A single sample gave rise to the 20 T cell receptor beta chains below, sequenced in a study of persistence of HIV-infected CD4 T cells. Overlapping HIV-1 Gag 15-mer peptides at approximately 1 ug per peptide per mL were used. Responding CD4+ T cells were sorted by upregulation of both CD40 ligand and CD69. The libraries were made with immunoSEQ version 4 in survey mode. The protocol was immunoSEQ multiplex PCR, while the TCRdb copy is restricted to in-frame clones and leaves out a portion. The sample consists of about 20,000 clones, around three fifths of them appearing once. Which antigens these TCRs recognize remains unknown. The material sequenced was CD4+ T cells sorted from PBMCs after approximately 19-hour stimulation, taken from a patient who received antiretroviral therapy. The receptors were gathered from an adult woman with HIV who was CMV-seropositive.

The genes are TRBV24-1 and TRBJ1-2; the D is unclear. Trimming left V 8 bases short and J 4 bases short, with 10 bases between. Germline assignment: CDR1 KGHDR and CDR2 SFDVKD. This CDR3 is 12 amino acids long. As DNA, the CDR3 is TGTGCCACCAAAGGGTCTGGCTATGGCTACACCTTC. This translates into CATKGSGYGYTF.

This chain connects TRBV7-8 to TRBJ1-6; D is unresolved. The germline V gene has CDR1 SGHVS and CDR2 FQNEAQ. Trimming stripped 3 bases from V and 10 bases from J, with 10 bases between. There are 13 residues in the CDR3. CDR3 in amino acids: CASSFGQRSPLHF. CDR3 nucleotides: TGTGCCAGCAGCTTTGGCCAGCGCTCACCCCTCCACTTT. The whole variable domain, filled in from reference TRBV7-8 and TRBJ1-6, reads GAGVSQSPRYKVAKRGQDVALRCDPISGHVSLFWYQQALGQGPEFLTYFQNEAQLDKSGLPSDRFFAERPEGSVSTLKIQRTQQEDSAVYLCASSFGQRSPLHFGNGTRLTVT.

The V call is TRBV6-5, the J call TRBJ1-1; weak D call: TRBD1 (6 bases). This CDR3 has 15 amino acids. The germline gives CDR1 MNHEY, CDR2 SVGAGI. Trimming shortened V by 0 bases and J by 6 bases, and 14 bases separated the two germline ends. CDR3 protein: CASSYSYRRGSEAFF. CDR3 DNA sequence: TGTGCCAGCAGTTACTCTTATAGAAGGGGGTCTGAAGCTTTCTTT.

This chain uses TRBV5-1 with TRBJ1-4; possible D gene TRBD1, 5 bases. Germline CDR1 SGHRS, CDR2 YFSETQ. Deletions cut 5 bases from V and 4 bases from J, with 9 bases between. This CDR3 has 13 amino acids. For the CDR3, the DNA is TGCGCCAGCAGGCAGGGACTTAATGAAAAACTGTTTTTT. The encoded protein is CASRQGLNEKLFF.

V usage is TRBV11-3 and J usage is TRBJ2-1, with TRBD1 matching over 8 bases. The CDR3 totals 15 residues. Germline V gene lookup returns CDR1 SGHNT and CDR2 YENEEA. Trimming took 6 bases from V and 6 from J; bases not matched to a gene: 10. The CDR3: CASSQGTGGANEQFF. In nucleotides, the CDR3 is TGTGCCAGCAGTCAAGGGACAGGTGGGGCCAATGAGCAGTTCTTC. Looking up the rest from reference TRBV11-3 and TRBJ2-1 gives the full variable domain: EAGVVQSPRYKIIEKKQPVAFWCNPISGHNTLYWYLQNLGQGPELLIRYENEEAVDDSQLPKDRFSAERLKGVDSTLKIQPAELGDSAVYLCASSQGTGGANEQFFGPGTRLTVL.

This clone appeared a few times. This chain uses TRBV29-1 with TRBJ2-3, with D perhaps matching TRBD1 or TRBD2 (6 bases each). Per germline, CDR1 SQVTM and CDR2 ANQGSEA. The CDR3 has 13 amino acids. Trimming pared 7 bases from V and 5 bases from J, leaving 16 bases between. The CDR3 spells CSAADKGGDTQYF. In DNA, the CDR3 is TGCAGCGCTGCGGACAAGGGGGGAGATACGCAGTATTTT.

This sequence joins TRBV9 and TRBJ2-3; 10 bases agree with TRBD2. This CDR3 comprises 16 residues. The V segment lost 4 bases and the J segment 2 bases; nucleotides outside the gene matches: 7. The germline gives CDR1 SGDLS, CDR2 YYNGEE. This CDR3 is CASSWGAGGNTDTQYF. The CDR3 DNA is TGTGCCAGCAGCTGGGGAGCGGGGGGGAACACAGATACGCAGTATTTT. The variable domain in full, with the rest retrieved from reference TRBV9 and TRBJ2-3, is DSGVTQTPKHLITATGQRVTLRCSPRSGDLSVYWYQQSLDQGLQFLIQYYNGEERAKGNILERFSAQQFPDLHSELNLSSLELGDSALYFCASSWGAGGNTDTQYFGPGTRLTVL.

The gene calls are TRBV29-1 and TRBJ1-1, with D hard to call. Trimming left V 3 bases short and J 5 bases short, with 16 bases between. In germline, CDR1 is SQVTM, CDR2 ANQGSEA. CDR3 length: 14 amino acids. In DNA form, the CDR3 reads TGCAGCGTTGATCTCCTGGCCGCGGGGACTGAAGCTTTCTTT. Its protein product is CSVDLLAAGTEAFF. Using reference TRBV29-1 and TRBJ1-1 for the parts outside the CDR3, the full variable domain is SAVISQKPSRDICQRGTSLTIQCQVDSQVTMMFWYRQQPGQSLTLIATANQGSEATYESGFVIDKFPISRPNLTFSTLTVSNMSPEDSSIYLCSVDLLAAGTEAFFGQGTRLTVV.

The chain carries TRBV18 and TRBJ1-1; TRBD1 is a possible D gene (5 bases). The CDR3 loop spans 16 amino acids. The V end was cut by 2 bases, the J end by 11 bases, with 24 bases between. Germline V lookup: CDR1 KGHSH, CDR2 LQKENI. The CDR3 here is CASSPIPGRGVFGAFF. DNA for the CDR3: TGTGCCAGCTCACCAATACCCGGACGGGGGGTGTTTGGTGCTTTCTTT.

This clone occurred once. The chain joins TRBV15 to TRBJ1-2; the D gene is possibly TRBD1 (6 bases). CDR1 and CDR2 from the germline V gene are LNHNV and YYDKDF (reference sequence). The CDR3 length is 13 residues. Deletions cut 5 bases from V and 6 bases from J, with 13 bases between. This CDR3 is CATSLTGLDGYTF. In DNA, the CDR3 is TGTGCCACCAGCCTAACAGGGTTAGATGGCTACACCTTC.

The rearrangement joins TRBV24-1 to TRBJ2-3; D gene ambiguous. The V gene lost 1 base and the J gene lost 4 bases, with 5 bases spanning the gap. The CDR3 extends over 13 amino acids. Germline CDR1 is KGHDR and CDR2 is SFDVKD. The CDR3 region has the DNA TGTGCCACCAGTGATTTCAATTCAGATACGCAGTATTTT. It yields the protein CATSDFNSDTQYF.

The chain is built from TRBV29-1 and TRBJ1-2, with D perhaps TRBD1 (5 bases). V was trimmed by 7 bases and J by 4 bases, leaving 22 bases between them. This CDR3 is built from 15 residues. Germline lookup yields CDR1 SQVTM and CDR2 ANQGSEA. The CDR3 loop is CSGVVGPGYAYGYTF. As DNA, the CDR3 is TGCAGCGGTGTGGTGGGCCCAGGGTACGCCTATGGCTACACCTTC.

Here the CDR3 DNA reads TGTGCCAGCAGGCGTCTAGCGGGGGCAGATACGCAGTATTTT. Translating gives CASRRLAGADTQYF. This chain links TRBV7-2 with TRBJ2-3; TRBD2 aligns across 10 bases. The CDR3 has 14 amino acids. The germline V gene encodes CDR1 SGHTA and CDR2 FQGNSA. The trim removed 6 bases at V and 4 bases at J, leaving 4 bases unmatched.

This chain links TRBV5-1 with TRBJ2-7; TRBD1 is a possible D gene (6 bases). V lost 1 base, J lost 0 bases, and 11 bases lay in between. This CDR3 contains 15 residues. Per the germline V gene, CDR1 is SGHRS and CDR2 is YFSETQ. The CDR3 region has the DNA TGCGCCAGCAGCTTGTTATTAGGGGGCTCCTACGAGCAGTACTTC. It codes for CASSLLLGGSYEQYF.

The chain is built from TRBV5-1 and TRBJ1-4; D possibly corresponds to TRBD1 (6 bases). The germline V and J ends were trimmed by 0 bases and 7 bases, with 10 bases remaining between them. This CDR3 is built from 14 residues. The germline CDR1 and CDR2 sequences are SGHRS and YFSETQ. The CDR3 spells CASSLDREGEKLFF. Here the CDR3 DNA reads TGCGCCAGCAGCTTGGACAGGGAGGGTGAAAAACTGTTTTTT.

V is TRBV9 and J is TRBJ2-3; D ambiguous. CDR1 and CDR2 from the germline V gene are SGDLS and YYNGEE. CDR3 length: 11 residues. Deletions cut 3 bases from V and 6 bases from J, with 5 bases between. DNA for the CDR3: TGTGCCAGCAGCGCGATGGATACGCAGTATTTT. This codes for CASSAMDTQYF.

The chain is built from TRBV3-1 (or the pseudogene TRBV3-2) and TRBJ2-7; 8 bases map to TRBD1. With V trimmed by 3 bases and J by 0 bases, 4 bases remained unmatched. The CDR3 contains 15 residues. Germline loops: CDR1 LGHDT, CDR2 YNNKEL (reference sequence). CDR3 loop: CASSHLTGASYEQYF. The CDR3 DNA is TGTGCCAGCAGCCATCTGACAGGGGCCTCCTACGAGCAGTACTTC.

This chain's CDR3 is CASSLAVGLAGGFTDTQYF. As DNA, the CDR3 is TGTGCCAGCAGCTTAGCCGTCGGACTAGCGGGGGGTTTCACAGATACGCAGTATTTT. This chain joins TRBV5-4 and TRBJ2-3, with TRBD2 identical over 14 bases. With 2 bases clipped from V and 2 bases from J, the junction kept 10 bases outside the gene matches. CDR1 and CDR2 from the germline V gene are SGHNT and YYREEE (reference sequence). The CDR3 consists of 19 residues.

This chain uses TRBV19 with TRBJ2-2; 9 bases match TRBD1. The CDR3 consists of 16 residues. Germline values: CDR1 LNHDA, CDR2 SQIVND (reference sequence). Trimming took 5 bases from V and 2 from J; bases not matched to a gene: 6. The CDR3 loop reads CASSPWTGVNTGELFF. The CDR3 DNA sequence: TGTGCCAGTAGTCCCTGGACAGGGGTAAACACCGGGGAGCTGTTTTTT.

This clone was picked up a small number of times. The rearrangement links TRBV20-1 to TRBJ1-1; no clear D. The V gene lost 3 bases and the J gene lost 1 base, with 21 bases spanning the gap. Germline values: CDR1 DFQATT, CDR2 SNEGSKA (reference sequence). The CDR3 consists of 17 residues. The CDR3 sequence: CSASRALMFAGNTEAFF. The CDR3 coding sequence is TGCAGTGCTAGTCGGGCCTTAATGTTTGCGGGGAACACTGAAGCTTTCTTT.